This TCR beta chain was sequenced for a study of CXCR3-negative and CXCR3-positive naive CD8 T cells. Naive cells were sorted as CD45RO-, CCR7+, CD27+ and CD95-. The CDR3 sequence is 15 residues long. The germline V gene encodes CDR1 MNHEY and CDR2 SVGEGT. Carrying UMI labels, the TRB cDNA libraries were prepared through 5' RACE. From its re-call of the 5' RACE reads, TCRdb lists each CDR3 protein once, without DNA. The sample data list 70,000 to 100,000 distinct CDR3 sequences. Study observations and caveats: Each naive subset displayed comparably high diversity, whereas memory CD8+ cells displayed much lower diversity.

In regard to this clonotype: Its antigen remains unknown.

The receptor's source is a human donor in good health. Some clones in this sample may be carry-over from other donors' samples. Input material: naive CXCR3- CD8+ T cells from blood. Subset: CD45RO-CCR7+CD27+CD95- naive CD8+ T cells lacking CXCR3 (TNR3-). The chain has TRBV6-2 or TRBV6-3 and TRBJ1-5. CDR3 sequence: CASSYEGLSNQPQHF.